Sequencing of this T cell receptor beta chain was carried out in a study of blood T cell repertoires in COVID-19. Study-level background: There were acute and convalescent COVID-19 samples, and they came from the United States, Italy and Spain. PBMCs, B-cell-depleted T cells, or T cells were the source of the cDNA or gDNA that made up the material.

The germline CDR1 and CDR2 sequences are MNHEY and SVGAGI. Trimming took 7 bases from V and 7 from J; bases not matched to a gene: 4. CDR3 size: 12 residues. This clone was seen a few times. Study processing details: From reference gene primer amplification, estimates of nucleated cell counts were derived. Repertoires were generated with immunoSEQ multiplex PCR, while TCRdb's copy carries only in-frame clones and drops some. The DNA was the basis for D and trimming; V, J and clone size are from that table. The sample lists around 80,000 clones, over 75% seen once, with roughly 0.8% in the top ten. The gene calls are TRBV6-5 and TRBJ2-5, with TRBD2 matching 9 bases. Sequenced input: peripheral blood. This clonotype originated in a woman aged 80 or over with acute or convalescent COVID-19. This CDR3 reads CASTQAGGTQYF. The CDR3 bases are TGTGCCAGCACCCAAGCGGGGGGGACCCAGTACTTC.